This record looks at one T cell receptor beta chain sequence and its context. Its cognate antigen has yet to be identified. Per-base quality was not reported, and no clone a single base away is much larger than it. The sample is drawn from a study of control samples from healthy donors and cancer patients (dated by TCRdb to between 2020 and 2021). The library was obtained by the immunoSEQ multiplex PCR assay. TCRdb took this table from immuneACCESS and kept in-frame rearrangements with V and J called. Such tables lack part of the clones; where checked against another copy, unresolved V genes explain under half of the gap, and the rest is unexplained. The sample has about 120,000 clones on record, roughly 90% of them singletons. Approximately 39% of the sample is held by the ten biggest clonotypes. For CDR1 and CDR2, the germline V gene (reference sequence) lists LGHDT and YNNKEL. Trimming removed 4 bases from V and 5 bases from J, leaving 15 bases between the germline ends. The CDR3 covers 14 residues, taking in both the cysteine and the phenylalanine. Here the CDR3 DNA is all that survives: 42 bases in frame from base 1.

The receptor was derived from a man aged 50-60 years in good health. The rearrangement joined TRBV3-1 (or the pseudogene TRBV3-2) to TRBJ2-7; the D gene is perhaps TRBD2, from 6 matching bases. Material: blood. The CDR3 has the sequence CASSLLRTTHEQYF. The bases read TGTGCCAGCAGCCTCCTGAGGACTACCCACGAGCAGTACTTC.